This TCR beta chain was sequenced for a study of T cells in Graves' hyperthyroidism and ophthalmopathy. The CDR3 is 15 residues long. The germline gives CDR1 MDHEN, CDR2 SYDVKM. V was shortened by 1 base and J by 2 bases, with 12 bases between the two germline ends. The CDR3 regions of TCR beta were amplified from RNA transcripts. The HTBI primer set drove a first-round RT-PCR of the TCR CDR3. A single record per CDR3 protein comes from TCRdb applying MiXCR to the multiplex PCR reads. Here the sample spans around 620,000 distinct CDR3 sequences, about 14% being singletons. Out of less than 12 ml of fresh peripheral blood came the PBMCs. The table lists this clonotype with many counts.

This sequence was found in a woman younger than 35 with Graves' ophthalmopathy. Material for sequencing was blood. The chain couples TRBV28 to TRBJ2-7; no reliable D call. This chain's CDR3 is CASSLFPPPTYEQYF. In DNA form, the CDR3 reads TGTGCCAGCAGTTTATTTCCCCCTCCCACCTACGAGCAGTACTTC.